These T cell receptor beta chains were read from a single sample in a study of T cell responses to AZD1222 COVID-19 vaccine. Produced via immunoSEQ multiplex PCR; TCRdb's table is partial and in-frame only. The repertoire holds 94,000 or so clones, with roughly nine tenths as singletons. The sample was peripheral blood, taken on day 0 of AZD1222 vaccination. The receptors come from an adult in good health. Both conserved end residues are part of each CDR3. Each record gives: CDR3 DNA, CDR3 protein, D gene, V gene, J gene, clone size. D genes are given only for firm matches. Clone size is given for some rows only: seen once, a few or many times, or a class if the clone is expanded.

CDR3nt: TGTGCCAGCTCACCACGGGCAGGATCATCTGGAAACACCATATATTTT
CDR3aa: CASSPRAGSSGNTIYF
d_gene: -
v_gene: TRBV18
j_gene: TRBJ1-3
abundance: -

CDR3nt: TGTGCCAGCGGGCCTCGCTCTGGAAACACCATATATTTT
CDR3aa: CASGPRSGNTIYF
d_gene: -
v_gene: TRBV11-2
j_gene: TRBJ1-3
abundance: -

CDR3nt: TGTGCCAGTAGTTCTCTCGCGGGACTAGCGGGAGGCGAGGATGAGCAGTTCTTC
CDR3aa: CASSSLAGLAGGEDEQFF
d_gene: TRBD2
v_gene: TRBV19
j_gene: TRBJ2-1
abundance: -

CDR3nt: TGTGCCAGCTCACCGTTCGGCGACAGGGGCTACGAGCAGTACTTC
CDR3aa: CASSPFGDRGYEQYF
d_gene: TRBD1
v_gene: TRBV18
j_gene: TRBJ2-7
abundance: -

CDR3nt: TGCGCCAGCAAACAGGCCCAAGAGACCCAGTACTTC
CDR3aa: CASKQAQETQYF
d_gene: -
v_gene: TRBV10-1
j_gene: TRBJ2-5
abundance: -

CDR3nt: TGTGCCAGCAGCACACGACAGGGGGGGAATGAAAAACTGTTTTTT
CDR3aa: CASSTRQGGNEKLFF
d_gene: TRBD1
v_gene: TRBV3-1/TRBV3-2
j_gene: TRBJ1-4
abundance: once

CDR3nt: TGTGCCAGCTCACGCCTGGAGGGGACCTACGAGCAGTACTTC
CDR3aa: CASSRLEGTYEQYF
d_gene: -
v_gene: TRBV18
j_gene: TRBJ2-7
abundance: -

CDR3nt: TGTGCCACCAGTGATTTAGGGAGAAGGGGTCTCACCGGGGAGCTGTTTTTT
CDR3aa: CATSDLGRRGLTGELFF
d_gene: -
v_gene: TRBV24-1
j_gene: TRBJ2-2
abundance: few

CDR3nt: TGTGCCAGCAGCTTAGACGGGAACACCGGGGAGCTGTTTTTT
CDR3aa: CASSLDGNTGELFF
d_gene: -
v_gene: TRBV7-3
j_gene: TRBJ2-2
abundance: once

CDR3nt: TGTGCCAGCAGTTCGACAGGGCCCACTGAAGCTTTCTTT
CDR3aa: CASSSTGPTEAFF
d_gene: TRBD1
v_gene: TRBV28
j_gene: TRBJ1-1
abundance: -

CDR3nt: TGTGCCCTGGGTGGGGGGGAGACCCAGTACTTC
CDR3aa: CALGGGETQYF
d_gene: -
v_gene: TRBV30
j_gene: TRBJ2-5
abundance: -

CDR3nt: TGTGCCAGCAGCGTAGATCGGGCGAACACCGGGGAGCTGTTTTTT
CDR3aa: CASSVDRANTGELFF
d_gene: -
v_gene: TRBV9
j_gene: TRBJ2-2
abundance: once

CDR3nt: TGTGCCAGCAGCTTAGCGACTGAAGCTTTCTTT
CDR3aa: CASSLATEAFF
d_gene: -
v_gene: TRBV7-8
j_gene: TRBJ1-1
abundance: -

CDR3nt: TGTGCCAGCAGCTGGGGCCTCCTCTCGGAAAAACTGTTTTTT
CDR3aa: CASSWGLLSEKLFF
d_gene: -
v_gene: TRBV5-4
j_gene: TRBJ1-4
abundance: once

CDR3nt: TGTGCCAGCAGTTCACAGGGAGTGGAGACCCAGTACTTC
CDR3aa: CASSSQGVETQYF
d_gene: -
v_gene: TRBV28
j_gene: TRBJ2-5
abundance: -

CDR3nt: TGCAGTGCTAGTCCCCACACAGATACGCAGTATTTT
CDR3aa: CSASPHTDTQYF
d_gene: -
v_gene: TRBV20-1
j_gene: TRBJ2-3
abundance: -

CDR3nt: TGTGCCGCCACTACCCCAACCGGGACCCAGTACTTC
CDR3aa: CAATTPTGTQYF
d_gene: -
v_gene: TRBV27
j_gene: TRBJ2-5
abundance: -

CDR3nt: TGTGCCAGTAGCGGGAGGTTTCTGAATGAGCAGTTCTTC
CDR3aa: CASSGRFLNEQFF
d_gene: TRBD2
v_gene: TRBV3-1/TRBV3-2
j_gene: TRBJ2-1
abundance: -

CDR3nt: TGTGCCAGTAGTGGGGGACAGGGAATGAAGAGGACTGAAGCTTTCTTT
CDR3aa: CASSGGQGMKRTEAFF
d_gene: TRBD1
v_gene: TRBV19
j_gene: TRBJ1-1
abundance: -

CDR3nt: TGTGCCAGCTCCCCCGACCAATTGGCCTACGAGCAGTACTTC
CDR3aa: CASSPDQLAYEQYF
d_gene: -
v_gene: TRBV18
j_gene: TRBJ2-7
abundance: -

CDR3nt: TGTGCCAGCAGTTACTTTACAGGGGGCGCGGGGGAGCAGTACTTC
CDR3aa: CASSYFTGGAGEQYF
d_gene: TRBD1
v_gene: TRBV6-5
j_gene: TRBJ2-7
abundance: -

CDR3nt: TGTGCCAGCAGCTTGGACCCCGACAGTTCCTACAATGAGCAGTTCTTC
CDR3aa: CASSLDPDSSYNEQFF
d_gene: -
v_gene: TRBV5-4
j_gene: TRBJ2-1
abundance: -

CDR3nt: TGTGCCAGCTCACTGACTGATAACTCTGGAAACACCATATATTTT
CDR3aa: CASSLTDNSGNTIYF
d_gene: -
v_gene: TRBV18
j_gene: TRBJ1-3
abundance: once

CDR3nt: TGCGCCAGCAGCCCCGACAGACCTGGAAACACCATATATTTT
CDR3aa: CASSPDRPGNTIYF
d_gene: -
v_gene: TRBV5-1
j_gene: TRBJ1-3
abundance: few

CDR3nt: TGTGCCTCGCAGCGGGGGGTCCTCCACGAGCAGTACTTC
CDR3aa: CASQRGVLHEQYF
d_gene: TRBD2
v_gene: TRBV30
j_gene: TRBJ2-7
abundance: -

CDR3nt: TGTGCCAGCAGCAGCGAGGAGGGGACTCTCCGGGATACGCAGTATTTT
CDR3aa: CASSSEEGTLRDTQYF
d_gene: -
v_gene: TRBV21-1
j_gene: TRBJ2-3
abundance: -

CDR3nt: TGTGCCACCAGCACCCTTGAGGGAGTGGGCGAGCAGTACTTC
CDR3aa: CATSTLEGVGEQYF
d_gene: -
v_gene: TRBV24-1
j_gene: TRBJ2-7
abundance: -

CDR3nt: TGTGCCAGCAGCTCTCCGGTTCACTACGAGCAGTACTTC
CDR3aa: CASSSPVHYEQYF
d_gene: -
v_gene: TRBV28
j_gene: TRBJ2-7
abundance: -

CDR3nt: TGTGCCAGCAGTTCCGAGCCCTCGGGCAGGGGGTCTTGGCATTTT
CDR3aa: CASSSEPSGRGSWHF
d_gene: TRBD1
v_gene: TRBV27
j_gene: TRBJ1-5
abundance: -

CDR3nt: TGTGCCAGCAGTGAGGTAGGGACAGTCCACAATGAGCAGTTCTTC
CDR3aa: CASSEVGTVHNEQFF
d_gene: TRBD1
v_gene: TRBV6-1
j_gene: TRBJ2-1
abundance: -

CDR3nt: TGTGCCAGCAGTGAAACGTTGGGGCAGTTCTTC
CDR3aa: CASSETLGQFF
d_gene: -
v_gene: TRBV2
j_gene: TRBJ2-1
abundance: -

CDR3nt: TGTGCCACCAGTGATTTCGACGGAGGGCCAGATACGCAGTATTTT
CDR3aa: CATSDFDGGPDTQYF
d_gene: -
v_gene: TRBV24-1
j_gene: TRBJ2-3
abundance: -

CDR3nt: TGTGCCAGCAGCCCTCGGGGCCGCCAGTACTTC
CDR3aa: CASSPRGRQYF
d_gene: -
v_gene: TRBV28
j_gene: TRBJ2-7
abundance: -

CDR3nt: TGTGCCAGCAGCGTAGCGGCCCAGGGTCGGAGCGGGGAGCTGTTTTTT
CDR3aa: CASSVAAQGRSGELFF
d_gene: -
v_gene: TRBV9
j_gene: TRBJ2-2
abundance: -

CDR3nt: TGTGCCAGCAGTGACAGGGGGGATGAAAAACTGTTTTTT
CDR3aa: CASSDRGDEKLFF
d_gene: TRBD1
v_gene: TRBV2
j_gene: TRBJ1-4
abundance: -

CDR3nt: TGTGCCAGCAGCTTCTGGCTAGCGCCAGACAATGAGCAGTTCTTC
CDR3aa: CASSFWLAPDNEQFF
d_gene: -
v_gene: TRBV5-6
j_gene: TRBJ2-1
abundance: -

CDR3nt: TGTGCCAGCAGTTACGCCTTTAATGAAAAACTGTTTTTT
CDR3aa: CASSYAFNEKLFF
d_gene: -
v_gene: TRBV6-2/TRBV6-3
j_gene: TRBJ1-4
abundance: -

CDR3nt: TGTGCCAGCAGTTTAGGGGGTGGCTCTCTCTCCTATAATTCACCCCTCCACTTT
CDR3aa: CASSLGGGSLSYNSPLHF
d_gene: -
v_gene: TRBV27
j_gene: TRBJ1-6
abundance: few

CDR3nt: TGTGCCAGCAGCTTGGTTATGGGGTCGGGAGAGACCCAGTACTTC
CDR3aa: CASSLVMGSGETQYF
d_gene: -
v_gene: TRBV5-4
j_gene: TRBJ2-5
abundance: -

CDR3nt: TGTGCTGCTCGGTCCGCCGGGGGCTACACCTTC
CDR3aa: CAARSAGGYTF
d_gene: -
v_gene: TRBV15
j_gene: TRBJ1-2
abundance: -

CDR3nt: TGTGCCAGCAGTCTCCCGGCCTCCTACCCGGATACGCAGTATTTT
CDR3aa: CASSLPASYPDTQYF
d_gene: -
v_gene: TRBV3-1/TRBV3-2
j_gene: TRBJ2-3
abundance: -

CDR3nt: TGTGCCAGCATCTTACAGGGGCGGGGGGAAGCTTTCTTT
CDR3aa: CASILQGRGEAFF
d_gene: TRBD1
v_gene: TRBV28
j_gene: TRBJ1-1
abundance: -

CDR3nt: TGTGCCAGCAGCCGTCAACAGGGGGCTAGGGGAGCCGAAAAACTGTTTTTT
CDR3aa: CASSRQQGARGAEKLFF
d_gene: TRBD1
v_gene: TRBV7-2
j_gene: TRBJ1-4
abundance: -

CDR3nt: TGTGCCAGTAGTATGGGACAGATCACCGGGGAGCTGTTTTTT
CDR3aa: CASSMGQITGELFF
d_gene: TRBD1
v_gene: TRBV19
j_gene: TRBJ2-2
abundance: -

CDR3nt: TGTGCCAGCAGTTACCCTGGGACAGCGAAGACCCAGTACTTC
CDR3aa: CASSYPGTAKTQYF
d_gene: TRBD1
v_gene: TRBV6-2/TRBV6-3
j_gene: TRBJ2-5
abundance: -

CDR3nt: TGTGCCAGCAGCTTATCAACGGACAGTTCACCCCTCCACTTT
CDR3aa: CASSLSTDSSPLHF
d_gene: -
v_gene: TRBV7-9
j_gene: TRBJ1-6
abundance: -

CDR3nt: TGCGCCAGCAGCCAAGACCCGGGACAGGGGAACTACGAGCAGTACTTC
CDR3aa: CASSQDPGQGNYEQYF
d_gene: TRBD1
v_gene: TRBV4-3
j_gene: TRBJ2-7
abundance: -

CDR3nt: TGTGCCAGCAGCAAGAGCGGGAGGATCTCCTACGAGCAGTACTTC
CDR3aa: CASSKSGRISYEQYF
d_gene: TRBD2
v_gene: TRBV5-5
j_gene: TRBJ2-7
abundance: -